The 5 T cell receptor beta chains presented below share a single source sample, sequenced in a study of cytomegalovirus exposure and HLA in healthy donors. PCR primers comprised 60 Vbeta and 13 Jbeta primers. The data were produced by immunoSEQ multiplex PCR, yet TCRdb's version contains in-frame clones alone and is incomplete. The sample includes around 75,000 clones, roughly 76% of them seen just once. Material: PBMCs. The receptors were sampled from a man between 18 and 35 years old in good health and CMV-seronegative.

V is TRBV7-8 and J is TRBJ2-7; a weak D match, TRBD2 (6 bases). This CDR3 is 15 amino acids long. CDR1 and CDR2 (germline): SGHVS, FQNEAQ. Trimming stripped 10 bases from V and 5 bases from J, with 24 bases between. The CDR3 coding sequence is TGTGCCATCACTACATCGCGGGGAACTAGGAACGAGCAGTACTTC. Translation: CAITTSRGTRNEQYF.

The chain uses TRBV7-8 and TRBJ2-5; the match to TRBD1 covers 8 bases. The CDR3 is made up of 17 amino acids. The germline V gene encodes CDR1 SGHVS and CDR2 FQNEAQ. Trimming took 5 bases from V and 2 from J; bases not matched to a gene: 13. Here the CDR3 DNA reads TGTGCCAGCAGCGCCCGACAGGGGCCCCTGGGTCAAGAGACCCAGTACTTC. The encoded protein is CASSARQGPLGQETQYF.

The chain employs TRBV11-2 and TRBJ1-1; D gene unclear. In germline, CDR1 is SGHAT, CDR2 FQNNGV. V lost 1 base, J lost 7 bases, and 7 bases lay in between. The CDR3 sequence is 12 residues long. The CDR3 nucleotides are TGTGCCAGCAGCTTAGCGAGCCATGAAGCTTTCTTT. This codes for CASSLASHEAFF.

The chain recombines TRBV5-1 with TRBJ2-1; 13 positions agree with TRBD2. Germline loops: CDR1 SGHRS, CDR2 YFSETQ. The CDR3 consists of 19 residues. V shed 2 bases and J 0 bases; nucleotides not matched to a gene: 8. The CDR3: CASSLRPGLAGLSYNEQFF. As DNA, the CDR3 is TGCGCCAGCAGCTTACGCCCGGGACTAGCGGGGCTCTCCTACAATGAGCAGTTCTTC.

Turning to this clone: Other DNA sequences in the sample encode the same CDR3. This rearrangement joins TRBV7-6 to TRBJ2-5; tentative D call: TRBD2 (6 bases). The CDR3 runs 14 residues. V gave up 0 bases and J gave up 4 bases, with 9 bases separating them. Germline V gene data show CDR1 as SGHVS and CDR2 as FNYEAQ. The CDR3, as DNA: TGTGCCAGCAGCTTAGCGGCCGGGGGAGAGACCCAGTACTTC. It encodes CASSLAAGGETQYF.